Below are 21 T cell receptor beta chains sequenced from a single sample in a study of CD8+CD57+ T cells in acquired aplastic anemia. The template for TCR beta VDJ and CDR3 sequence profiling was genomic DNA. TCRdb redid the calling of the reads with MiXCR, one entry per CDR3 protein. The data show over 150,000 distinct CDR3 sequences, with approximately 40% seen just once and around 0.96% held by the top ten. Sequences were obtained from sorted CD4+, CD8+, or CD8+CD57+ T cells (not recorded which) from PBMCs. The receptors shown here come from a human donor in good health.

This clonotype was seen many times. This chain links TRBV11-2 with TRBJ1-2, with 7 positions matching TRBD1. The V segment lost 3 bases and the J segment 8 bases; nucleotides outside the gene matches: 12. The CDR3 sequence is 15 residues long. The germline V gene encodes CDR1 SGHAT and CDR2 FQNNGV. The CDR3 bases are TGTGCCAGCAGCTTCGACGGGACAGCCAGATTCGGCTACACCTTC. It encodes CASSFDGTARFGYTF.

This clonotype has at least ten counts. The V gene is TRBV29-1, the J gene TRBJ1-2, with D possibly matching TRBD1 (6 bases). Germline V lookup: CDR1 SQVTM, CDR2 ANQGSEA. V shed 0 bases and J shed 0 bases, with 14 bases lying between them. The CDR3 extends over 16 amino acids. The CDR3 DNA is TGCAGCGTTGAAGAGAGGGGGGAGGGAGCTAACTATGGCTACACCTTC. As protein: CSVEERGEGANYGYTF.

This clonotype was seen at least ten times. V gene TRBV7-2 combines with J gene TRBJ1-1; unclear D gene. Germline V CDR1 and CDR2: SGHTA, FQGNSA. V lost 4 bases and J 8 bases, leaving 17 bases between the germline ends. The CDR3 covers 14 residues. The CDR3 sequence is CASSWPFRGSEAFF. As DNA, the CDR3 is TGTGCCAGCAGCTGGCCTTTTAGAGGATCAGAAGCTTTCTTT.

This clonotype was counted a few times. This chain links TRBV15 with TRBJ2-7; D unclear. Germline assignment: CDR1 LNHNV and CDR2 YYDKDF (reference sequence). Trimming took 1 base from V and 5 from J, leaving 9 bases between them. The CDR3 has 13 residues. CDR3 region: CATSRAPLDEQYF. CDR3 bases: TGTGCCACCAGCAGAGCCCCCTTGGACGAGCAGTACTTC.

This clonotype was picked up many times. This sequence joins TRBV14 and TRBJ1-4; unclear D gene. V was cut by 1 base and J by 0 bases, with 3 bases left in between. Germline loops: CDR1 SGHDN, CDR2 FVKESK. This CDR3 region has 14 residues. In DNA form, the CDR3 reads TGTGCCAGCAGCCAAGTTGCAACTAATGAAAAACTGTTTTTT. It specifies CASSQVATNEKLFF.

This clonotype was recorded a few times. The chain carries TRBV5-6 and TRBJ2-2; maybe TRBD2 (7 bases). The germline CDR1 and CDR2 sequences are SGHDT and YYEEEE. Trimming took off 2 bases at V and 6 bases at J, with 14 bases between the two ends. CDR3 length equals 15 residues. The CDR3: CASSFGGRLPGELFF. The CDR3 nucleotides are TGTGCCAGCAGCTTCGGGGGGCGATTACCCGGGGAGCTGTTTTTT.

The chain combines TRBV24-1 with TRBJ2-7; D is unclear. CDR3 length equals 11 residues. Trimming left V 9 bases short and J 0 bases short, with 5 bases between. Germline CDR1 reads KGHDR; CDR2 reads SFDVKD. The CDR3 region is CATPSSYEQYF. CDR3 DNA: TGTGCCACCCCGAGCTCCTACGAGCAGTACTTC.

The CDR3 loop is CATSDLDITHNSPLHF. Here the CDR3 DNA reads TGTGCCACCAGTGACCTTGACATAACTCATAATTCACCCCTCCACTTT. The chain employs TRBV24-1 and TRBJ1-6; unclear D gene. CDR3 size: 16 residues. Trimming cost V 4 bases and J 5 bases, with 14 bases left between them. Germline V gives CDR1 KGHDR, CDR2 SFDVKD.

This clonotype was counted once. J is TRBJ2-7 and V is TRBV28; the D gene is possibly TRBD2 (6 bases). The ends were cut back, 4 bases at V and 2 bases at J, with 15 bases in the middle. Germline V gene lookup returns CDR1 MDHEN and CDR2 SYDVKM. The CDR3 loop spans 15 amino acids. The CDR3, as DNA: TGTGCCAGCAGTTCCGTTAGCGGAGCCGCCTACGAGCAGTACTTC. This codes for CASSSVSGAAYEQYF.

The rearrangement uses TRBV11-2 and TRBJ2-1, with TRBD2 matching over 8 bases. CDR1 is SGHAT and CDR2 is FQNNGV in the germline V gene. V was pared by 5 bases and J by 0 bases, with 9 bases of the junction left unmatched. CDR3 length equals 17 residues. The CDR3 region is CASSLRLALSSYNEQFF. CDR3 nucleotides: TGTGCCAGCAGCCTTCGACTAGCGCTTAGCTCCTACAATGAGCAGTTCTTC.

The chain couples TRBV2 to TRBJ1-1; no clear D gene. This CDR3 region has 14 residues. Germline CDR1 and CDR2: SNHLY and FYNNEI. V was trimmed by 2 bases and J by 0 bases, leaving 7 bases between them. CDR3: CASSERMMNTEAFF. CDR3 sequence (DNA): TGTGCCAGCAGTGAACGGATGATGAACACTGAAGCTTTCTTT.

Many counts were recorded for this clonotype. The chain uses TRBV14 and TRBJ1-1; perhaps TRBD1 as D (6 bases). V lost 1 base and J 0 bases, leaving 9 bases between the germline ends. The germline gives CDR1 SGHDN, CDR2 FVKESK. The CDR3 totals 15 residues. DNA of the CDR3: TGTGCCAGCAGCCAAGTGGCAGGGGTGAACACTGAAGCTTTCTTT. This encodes CASSQVAGVNTEAFF.

This clonotype was recorded only once. J is TRBJ2-5 and V is TRBV6-1, with a weak D call TRBD2 (7 bases). Looked up from germline, CDR1 is MNHNS and CDR2 is SASEGT. Trimming stripped 0 bases from V and 2 bases from J, with 10 bases between. The CDR3 sequence is 15 residues long. The CDR3 coding sequence is TGTGCCAGCAGTGAAGCGGGGGGGCTGCAAGAGACCCAGTACTTC. This gives the protein CASSEAGGLQETQYF.

The chain has TRBV15 and TRBJ2-7, with 7 bases matching TRBD1. Germline V gene sequence: CDR1 LNHNV, CDR2 YYDKDF (reference sequence). CDR3 size: 15 residues. V shed 5 bases and J 4 bases; nucleotides not matched to a gene: 11. The CDR3 protein is CATSARDSLRYEQYF. In nucleotides, the CDR3 is TGTGCCACCAGCGCTAGGGACAGTTTAAGGTACGAGCAGTACTTC.

The chain carries TRBV12-3 or TRBV12-4 and TRBJ2-1; 9 bases fit TRBD1. The CDR3 length is 14 residues. Trimming at V came to 5 bases and at J to 10 bases, leaving 9 bases not matched to a gene. In DNA form, the CDR3 reads TGTGCCAGCAGTACCGGGACAGGGACACAGGAGCAGTTCTTC. Protein sequence: CASSTGTGTQEQFF.

This clonotype appeared many times. This chain links TRBV6-5 with TRBJ2-7; perhaps TRBD1 as D (5 bases). The CDR3 consists of 14 residues. Deletions cut 2 bases from V and 5 bases from J, with 13 bases between. Germline V gene lookup returns CDR1 MNHEY and CDR2 SVGAGI. CDR3 nucleotide sequence: TGTGCCAGCAGTTACGACAGAGGTATCCACGAGCAGTACTTC. Its protein product is CASSYDRGIHEQYF.

The chain links TRBV24-1 to TRBJ2-1; no definite D call. CDR3 size: 11 residues. Trimming shortened V by 8 bases and J by 6 bases, and 7 bases separated the two germline ends. Germline CDR1 is KGHDR and CDR2 is SFDVKD. CDR3 DNA: TGTGCCACCATGGATTCCAATGAGCAGTTCTTC. Translation gives CATMDSNEQFF.

The CDR3 coding sequence is TGTGCCAGCAGTTTTAGGGGCGGTGAGCAGTTCTTC. It is translated as CASSFRGGEQFF. The chain employs TRBV12-3 or TRBV12-4 and TRBJ2-1; perhaps TRBD1 as D (5 bases). The CDR3 runs to 12 residues. The V gene lost 3 bases and the J gene lost 9 bases, with 9 bases spanning the gap.

The genes are TRBV6-1 and TRBJ1-2; 9 nucleotides align to TRBD1. The CDR3 runs to 15 residues. Germline CDR1 and CDR2: MNHNS and SASEGT. The ends lost 5 bases at V and 4 bases at J; junction bases unmatched: 8. The CDR3 DNA reads TGTGCCAGCAGTAAGACGGGACAGGGATTCTATGGCTACACCTTC. Translating gives CASSKTGQGFYGYTF.

This clonotype was seen a handful of times. The chain is built from TRBV5-1 and TRBJ1-6; weak D call: TRBD1 (5 bases). V shed 0 bases and J shed 9 bases, with 13 bases lying between them. The CDR3 runs to 15 residues. The V gene's germline CDR1 is SGHRS and CDR2 YFSETQ. The CDR3 spells CASSLEGRVRSPLHF. The DNA for the CDR3 is TGCGCCAGCAGCTTGGAGGGCAGGGTACGTTCACCCCTCCACTTT.

Many counts were recorded for this clonotype. The J gene is TRBJ2-7, the V gene TRBV28; no firm D call. The CDR3 runs 11 residues. Per the germline V gene, CDR1 is MDHEN and CDR2 is SYDVKM. V lost 5 bases and J lost 0, with 2 bases in between. CDR3 protein: CASSISYEQYF. In DNA form, the CDR3 reads TGTGCCAGCAGTATCTCCTACGAGCAGTACTTC.